Below, 5 T cell receptor beta chains from the same sample are listed, as sequenced in a study of low-dose radiotherapy and immunotherapy resistance in tumors (dated by TCRdb to the early 2020s). This specimen's time point label, per the study, means: after trial treatment. In the paper's terms, the treatment or condition label means: LDRT plus nivolumab, ipilimumab, low-dose cyclophosphamide and aspirin (RACIN trial). Sequenced on an Illumina HiSeq 2500. TCRs were amplified with Phusion for 20 to 25 PCR cycles, with a constant-region primer paired with the adapter attached to the V primers. TCRdb ran its own pipeline on the public reads, namely fastp trimming at Q25 and MiXCR clone calling, and kept in-frame beta chains. Each record represents a unique CDR3 protein, reported with the most common genes and DNA among its rows. Across this sample there are approximately 52,000 distinct CDR3 sequences, with approximately 33% seen only once. Clones ranked in the top ten supply 8.2% of the sample.

Sequences were derived from PBMCs, sampled after low-dose radiotherapy plus immunotherapy. The receptors derive from a male donor with rectosigmoid adenocarcinoma.

This clonotype occurred many times. The chain combines TRBV11-2 with TRBJ2-5; tentatively, D is TRBD1 or TRBD2 (6 bases each). In germline, CDR1 is SGHAT, CDR2 FQNNGV. This CDR3 is built from 19 residues. The V end lost 0 bases, the J end lost 2 bases, and 22 bases lay between the germline ends. As DNA, the CDR3 is TGTGCCAGCAGCTTAGATCGTTTTGCGCCGGGGGCCCTTCAAGAGACCCAGTACTTC. This encodes CASSLDRFAPGALQETQYF.

This clonotype was recorded many times. The genes are TRBV6-1 and TRBJ2-7, with D uncertain. The CDR3 loop spans 11 amino acids. V shed 10 bases and J shed 4 bases, with 11 bases lying between them. From germline, CDR1 is MNHNS and CDR2 SASEGT. The CDR3 region is CATEIEYEQYF. The CDR3 DNA reads TGTGCCACGGAGATCGAGTACGAGCAGTACTTC.

This sequence joins TRBV7-3 and TRBJ2-7; D unresolved. Trimming left V 0 bases short and J 7 bases short, with 7 bases between. The CDR3 runs to 12 residues. Germline V gives CDR1 SGHTA, CDR2 FQGTGA. The CDR3 bases are TGTGCCAGCAGCTTAACCCTAGGGGAGCAGTACTTC. This codes for CASSLTLGEQYF.

Concerning this clonotype itself: A far larger clone is one base from this, pointing to a likely read error. The CDR3 sequence: CASSFRQGYRNVQFF. The CDR3 DNA is TGTGCCAGCAGTTTCCGACAGGGATATCGGAATGTGCAGTTCTTC. The chain has TRBV6-1 and TRBJ2-1, with 7 bases fitting TRBD1. The CDR3 is 15 residues long. Germline values: CDR1 MNHNS, CDR2 SASEGT.

Comment on this clonotype: A single base is all that separates this from a far larger clone, so a read error is likely. As DNA, the CDR3 is TGTGCCAGCAGCGTGGGGGGACACCACAATCAGCCCCAGCATTTT. As protein: CASSVGGHHNQPQHF. This chain uses TRBV6-2 or TRBV6-3 with TRBJ1-5; D is perhaps TRBD1 (6 bases). Germline V gene lookup returns CDR1 MNHEY and CDR2 SVGEGT. The CDR3 totals 15 residues. Between the trimmed V and J ends, which lost 6 bases and 3 bases, there was a span of 15 bases.